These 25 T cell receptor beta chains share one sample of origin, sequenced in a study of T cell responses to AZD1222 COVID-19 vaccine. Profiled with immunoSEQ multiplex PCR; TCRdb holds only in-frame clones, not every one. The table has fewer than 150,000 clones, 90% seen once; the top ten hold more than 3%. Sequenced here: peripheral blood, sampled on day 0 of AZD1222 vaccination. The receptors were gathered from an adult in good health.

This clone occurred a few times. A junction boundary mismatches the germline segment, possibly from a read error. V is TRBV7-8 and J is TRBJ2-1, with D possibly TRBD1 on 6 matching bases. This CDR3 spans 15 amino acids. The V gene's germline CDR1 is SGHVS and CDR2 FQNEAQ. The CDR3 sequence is CASSWTEASNNEQFF. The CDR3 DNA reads TGTGCCAGCAGCTGGACAGAAGCCTCCAACAATGAGCAGTTCTTC.

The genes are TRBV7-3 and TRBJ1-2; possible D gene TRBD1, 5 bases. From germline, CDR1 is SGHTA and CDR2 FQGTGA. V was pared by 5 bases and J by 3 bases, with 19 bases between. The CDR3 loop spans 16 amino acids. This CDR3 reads CASSPGTDSRHYGYTF. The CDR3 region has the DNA TGTGCCAGCAGCCCCGGGACCGACTCGCGTCACTATGGCTACACCTTC.

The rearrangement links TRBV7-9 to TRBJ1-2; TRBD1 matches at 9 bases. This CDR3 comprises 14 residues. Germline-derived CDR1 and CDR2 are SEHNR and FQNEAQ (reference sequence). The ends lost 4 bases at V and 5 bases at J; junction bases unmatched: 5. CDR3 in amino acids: CASSSPGQGYGYTF. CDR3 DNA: TGTGCCAGCAGCTCGCCGGGACAGGGTTATGGCTACACCTTC.

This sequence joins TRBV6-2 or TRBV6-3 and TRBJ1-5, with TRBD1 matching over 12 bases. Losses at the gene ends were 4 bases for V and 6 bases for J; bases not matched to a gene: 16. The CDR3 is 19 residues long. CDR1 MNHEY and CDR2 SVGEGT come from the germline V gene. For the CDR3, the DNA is TGTGCCAGCAGTTCTATTCCGGGACAGGGGGCTCCTTTAGGTCAGCCCCAGCATTTT. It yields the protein CASSSIPGQGAPLGQPQHF.

CDR3 nucleotide sequence: TGTGCCAGCAGTTACTCAGGCACTAACTATGGCTACACCTTC. This gives the protein CASSYSGTNYGYTF. The chain couples TRBV6-6 to TRBJ1-2; D unresolved. The CDR3 contains 14 residues. V lost 0 bases to trimming and J lost 0 bases, with 5 bases between them. Germline V gives CDR1 MNHNY, CDR2 SVGAGI (reference sequence).

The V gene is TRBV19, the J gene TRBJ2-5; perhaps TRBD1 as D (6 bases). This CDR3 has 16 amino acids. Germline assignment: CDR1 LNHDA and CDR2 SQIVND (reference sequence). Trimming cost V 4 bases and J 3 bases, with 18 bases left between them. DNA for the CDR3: TGTGCCAGTAGTAATCCCCACAAGACAGGAGAAGAGACCCAGTACTTC. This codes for CASSNPHKTGEETQYF.

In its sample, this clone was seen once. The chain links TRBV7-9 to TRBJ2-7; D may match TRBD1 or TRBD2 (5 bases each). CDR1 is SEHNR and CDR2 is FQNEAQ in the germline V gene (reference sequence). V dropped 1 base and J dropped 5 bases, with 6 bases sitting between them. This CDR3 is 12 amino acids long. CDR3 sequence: CASSLVGDEQYF. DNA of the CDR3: TGTGCCAGCAGCTTAGTGGGGGACGAGCAGTACTTC.

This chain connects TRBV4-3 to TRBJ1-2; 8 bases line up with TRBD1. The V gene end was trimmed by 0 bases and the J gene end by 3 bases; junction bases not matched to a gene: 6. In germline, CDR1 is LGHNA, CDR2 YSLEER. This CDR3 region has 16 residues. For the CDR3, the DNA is TGCGCCAGCAGCCAAGATGAGCAGGGGGCCTACTATGGCTACACCTTC. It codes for CASSQDEQGAYYGYTF.

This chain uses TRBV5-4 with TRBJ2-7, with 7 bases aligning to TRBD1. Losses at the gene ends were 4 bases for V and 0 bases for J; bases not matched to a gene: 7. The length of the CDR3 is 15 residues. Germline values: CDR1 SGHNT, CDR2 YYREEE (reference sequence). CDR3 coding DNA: TGTGCCAGCAGCCCTGGGACAGCCCCCTCCTACGAGCAGTACTTC. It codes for CASSPGTAPSYEQYF.

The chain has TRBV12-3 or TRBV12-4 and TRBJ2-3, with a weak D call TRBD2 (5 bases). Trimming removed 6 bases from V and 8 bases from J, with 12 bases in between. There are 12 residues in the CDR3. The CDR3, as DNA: TGTGCCAGCAGCCCATGGGCGGGTACGCAGTATTTT. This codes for CASSPWAGTQYF.

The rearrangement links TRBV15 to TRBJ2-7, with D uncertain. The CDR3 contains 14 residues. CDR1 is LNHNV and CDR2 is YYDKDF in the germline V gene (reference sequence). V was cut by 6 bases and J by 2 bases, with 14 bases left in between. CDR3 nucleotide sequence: TGTGCCACCAGGTCAGGATATAGTACCTACGAGCAGTACTTC. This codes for CATRSGYSTYEQYF.

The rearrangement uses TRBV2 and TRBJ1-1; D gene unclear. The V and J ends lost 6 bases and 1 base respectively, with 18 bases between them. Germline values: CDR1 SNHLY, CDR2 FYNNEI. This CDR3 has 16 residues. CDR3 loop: CASSPTVEARNTEAFF. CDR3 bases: TGTGCCAGCAGCCCCACCGTGGAGGCGCGGAACACTGAAGCTTTCTTT.

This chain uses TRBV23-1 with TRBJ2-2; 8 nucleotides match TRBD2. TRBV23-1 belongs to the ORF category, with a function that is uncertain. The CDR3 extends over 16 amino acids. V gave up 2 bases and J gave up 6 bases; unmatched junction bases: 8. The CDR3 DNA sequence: TGCGCCAGCAGTCAAGGGTCCCGGGGGGGCTCCGGGGAGCTGTTTTTT. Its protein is CASSQGSRGGSGELFF.

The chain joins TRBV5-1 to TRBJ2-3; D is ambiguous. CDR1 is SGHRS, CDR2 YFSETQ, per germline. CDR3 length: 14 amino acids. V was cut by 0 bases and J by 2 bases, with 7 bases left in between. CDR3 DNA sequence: TGCGCCAGCAGCTTGGCTCCATACACAGATACGCAGTATTTT. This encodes CASSLAPYTDTQYF.

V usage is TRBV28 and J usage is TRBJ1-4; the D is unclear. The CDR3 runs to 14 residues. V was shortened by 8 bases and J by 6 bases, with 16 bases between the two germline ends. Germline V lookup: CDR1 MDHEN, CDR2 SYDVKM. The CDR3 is CASSWRRRDEKLFF. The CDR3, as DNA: TGTGCCAGCTCTTGGCGAAGAAGGGATGAAAAACTGTTTTTT.

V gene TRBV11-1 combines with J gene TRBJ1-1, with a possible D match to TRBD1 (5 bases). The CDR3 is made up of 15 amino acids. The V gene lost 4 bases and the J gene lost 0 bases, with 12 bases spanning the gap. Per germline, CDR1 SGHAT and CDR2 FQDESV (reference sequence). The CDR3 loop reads CASSYTGRMNTEAFF. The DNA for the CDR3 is TGTGCCAGCAGCTACACAGGCAGAATGAACACTGAAGCTTTCTTT.

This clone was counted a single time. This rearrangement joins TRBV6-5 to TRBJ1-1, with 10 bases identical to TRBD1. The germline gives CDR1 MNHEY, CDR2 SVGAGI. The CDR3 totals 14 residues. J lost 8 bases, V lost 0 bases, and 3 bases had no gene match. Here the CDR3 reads CASSYSRTGGEAFF. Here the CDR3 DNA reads TGTGCCAGCAGTTACTCAAGGACAGGGGGAGAAGCTTTCTTT.

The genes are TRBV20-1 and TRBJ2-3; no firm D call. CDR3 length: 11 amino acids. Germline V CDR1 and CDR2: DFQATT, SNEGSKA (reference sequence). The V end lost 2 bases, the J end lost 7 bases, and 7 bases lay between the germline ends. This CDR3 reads CSARLENTQYF. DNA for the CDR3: TGCAGTGCTAGACTAGAAAATACGCAGTATTTT.

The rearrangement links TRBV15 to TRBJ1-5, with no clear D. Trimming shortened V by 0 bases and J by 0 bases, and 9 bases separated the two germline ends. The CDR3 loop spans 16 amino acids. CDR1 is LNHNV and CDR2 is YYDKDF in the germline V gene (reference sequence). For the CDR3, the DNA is TGTGCCACCAGCAGAGATCGGCGGGGTAGCAATCAGCCCCAGCATTTT. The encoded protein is CATSRDRRGSNQPQHF.

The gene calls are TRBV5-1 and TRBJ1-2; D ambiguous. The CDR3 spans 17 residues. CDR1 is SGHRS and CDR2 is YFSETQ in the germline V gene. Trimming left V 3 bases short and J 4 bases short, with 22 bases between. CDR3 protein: CASSSSLSSPGSYGYTF. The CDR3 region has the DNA TGCGCCAGCAGCTCGTCGCTCTCATCACCCGGAAGCTATGGCTACACCTTC. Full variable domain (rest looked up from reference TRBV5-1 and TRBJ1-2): KAGVTQTPRYLIKTRGQQVTLSCSPISGHRSVSWYQQTPGQGLQFLFEYFSETQRNKGNFPGRFSGRQFSNSRSEMNVSTLELGDSALYLCASSSSLSSPGSYGYTFGSGTRLTVV.

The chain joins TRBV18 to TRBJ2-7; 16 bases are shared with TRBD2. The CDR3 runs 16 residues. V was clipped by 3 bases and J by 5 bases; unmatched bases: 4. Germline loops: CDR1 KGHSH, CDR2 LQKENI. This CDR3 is CASSPRGLAGGDEQYF. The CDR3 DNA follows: TGTGCCAGCTCACCGCGGGGACTAGCGGGGGGGGACGAGCAGTACTTC.

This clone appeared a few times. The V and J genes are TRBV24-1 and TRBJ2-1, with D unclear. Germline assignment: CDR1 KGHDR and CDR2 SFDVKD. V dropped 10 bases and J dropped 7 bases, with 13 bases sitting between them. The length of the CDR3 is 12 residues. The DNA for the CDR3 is TGTGCCACAGGCACCAGCGTTAATGAGCAGTTCTTC. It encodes CATGTSVNEQFF.

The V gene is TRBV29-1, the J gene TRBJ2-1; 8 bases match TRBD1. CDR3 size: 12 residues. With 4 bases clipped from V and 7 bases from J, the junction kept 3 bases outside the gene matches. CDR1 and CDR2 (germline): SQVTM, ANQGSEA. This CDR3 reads CSVGTGRNEQFF. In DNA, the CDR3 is TGCAGCGTTGGGACAGGGAGGAATGAGCAGTTCTTC.

The CDR3 spells CATSDLPLQGGRTGELFF. Here the CDR3 DNA reads TGTGCCACCAGTGATTTACCTCTTCAGGGGGGTAGGACCGGGGAGCTGTTTTTT. The rearrangement links TRBV24-1 to TRBJ2-2, with D maybe TRBD1 (7 bases). V shed 1 base and J shed 5 bases, with 19 bases lying between them. Germline V CDR1 and CDR2: KGHDR, SFDVKD. This CDR3 comprises 18 residues.

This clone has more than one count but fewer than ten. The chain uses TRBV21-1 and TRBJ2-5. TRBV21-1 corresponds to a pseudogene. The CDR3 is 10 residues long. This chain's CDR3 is CASSKETQYF. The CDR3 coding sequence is TGTGCCAGCAGCAAAGAGACCCAGTACTTC.